What follows are 14 T cell receptor beta chains derived from one specimen sequenced in a study of cytomegalovirus exposure and HLA in healthy donors. The PCR was carried out with 60 Vbeta primers and 13 Jbeta primers. The data were produced by immunoSEQ multiplex PCR, yet TCRdb's version contains in-frame clones alone and is incomplete. The data show under 200,000 clones, around 74% seen once. What was sequenced was PBMCs. The receptor set was obtained from a female donor in good health and CMV-seronegative.

This chain connects TRBV30 to TRBJ1-2; 7 nucleotides align to TRBD1. Unmatched junction bases numbered 12, after V lost 4 bases and J lost 7 bases. Germline lookup yields CDR1 GTSNPN and CDR2 SVGIG (reference sequence). The CDR3 runs to 14 residues. CDR3 protein: CAWNPTGAVRGYTF. The CDR3, as DNA: TGTGCCTGGAACCCCACAGGGGCGGTTCGTGGCTACACCTTC.

The chain employs TRBV28 and TRBJ1-2; 8 bases align to TRBD1. CDR1 is MDHEN, CDR2 SYDVKM, per germline. CDR3 length: 14 amino acids. J was trimmed by 5 bases and V by 7 bases; bases with no gene match: 9. The CDR3 sequence is CASTPTGAWYGYTF. The DNA of the CDR3 is TGTGCCAGCACCCCGACAGGGGCGTGGTATGGCTACACCTTC.

The chain is built from TRBV18 and TRBJ2-7; TRBD1 aligns across 7 bases. The CDR3 contains 15 residues. The V and J ends lost 0 bases and 2 bases, in that order; junction bases with no gene match: 4. Germline V gene lookup returns CDR1 KGHSH and CDR2 LQKENI. The CDR3 region is CASSPPSQGTYEQYF. CDR3 in DNA: TGTGCCAGCTCACCACCGTCACAGGGGACCTACGAGCAGTACTTC.

This clone was counted a few times. The chain carries TRBV5-8 and TRBJ2-7, with TRBD2 as a possible D gene (5 bases). The CDR3 runs 15 residues. The V gene lost 3 bases and the J gene lost 3 bases, with 16 bases spanning the gap. Germline V lookup: CDR1 SGHTS, CDR2 YDEGEE. The CDR3 loop reads CASSSTRRESYEQYF. In DNA, the CDR3 is TGTGCCAGCAGCTCGACACGTCGGGAAAGCTACGAGCAGTACTTC.

This clone was recorded a few times. The rearrangement joins TRBV18 to TRBJ1-1, with TRBD1 matching 9 bases. Germline CDR1 KGHSH, CDR2 LQKENI. V was clipped by 2 bases and J by 5 bases; unmatched bases: 9. The CDR3 contains 16 residues. CDR3 bases: TGTGCCAGCTCACCAGGCCCTAACAGGGGGCGAACTGAAGCTTTCTTT. It encodes CASSPGPNRGRTEAFF. Supplemented by reference TRBV18 and TRBJ1-1, the full variable domain reads NAGVMQNPRHLVRRRGQEARLRCSPMKGHSHVYWYRQLPEEGLKFMVYLQKENIIDESGMPKERFSAEFPKEGPSILRIQQVVRGDSAAYFCASSPGPNRGRTEAFFGQGTRLTVV.

The sample holds a few counts of this clone. The V call is TRBV7-6, the J call TRBJ1-1; no definite D call. This CDR3 is 14 amino acids long. CDR1 SGHVS and CDR2 FNYEAQ come from the germline V gene. V was trimmed by 3 bases and J by 7 bases, leaving 15 bases between them. For the CDR3, the DNA is TGTGCCAGCAGCTTCTCCACCTCCTCCAGTGAAGCTTTCTTT. This gives the protein CASSFSTSSSEAFF.

V usage is TRBV28 and J usage is TRBJ1-2; tentative D call: TRBD1 (5 bases). The CDR3 is made up of 13 amino acids. V was shortened by 5 bases and J by 5 bases, with 12 bases between the two germline ends. The germline V gene has CDR1 MDHEN and CDR2 SYDVKM. The CDR3 nucleotides read TGTGCCAGCAGTCCAATGACAGCTTATGGCTACACCTTC. It codes for CASSPMTAYGYTF.

The chain couples TRBV27 to TRBJ1-1, with 11 bases fitting TRBD1. V dropped 4 bases and J dropped 9; count of bases not matched to a gene: 4. Germline-derived CDR1 and CDR2 are MNHEY and SMNVEV (reference sequence). The CDR3 has 13 amino acids. The CDR3 region has the DNA TGTGCCAGCAGTTGGGTGGACAGGGGGCAAGCTTTCTTT. This gives the protein CASSWVDRGQAFF.

This chain links TRBV4-3 with TRBJ1-2; 12 bases are a match to TRBD1. CDR3 length: 16 amino acids. The J segment lost 8 bases and the V segment lost 0 bases, leaving 7 bases of the junction unmatched. Germline V gene sequence: CDR1 LGHNA, CDR2 YSLEER. The CDR3 coding sequence is TGCGCCAGCAGCCAAGATCTCGGGACAGGGGGCGAAGGCTACACCTTC. The encoded protein is CASSQDLGTGGEGYTF.

The chain links TRBV29-1 to TRBJ2-2, with a weak D call TRBD1 (6 bases). Germline V gives CDR1 SQVTM, CDR2 ANQGSEA. The CDR3 totals 13 residues. Trimming removed 8 bases at V and 6 bases at J, with 16 bases between. The CDR3 here is CSILRGGSGELFF. Here the CDR3 DNA reads TGCAGCATTTTACGAGGGGGATCCGGGGAGCTGTTTTTT.

The chain links TRBV28 to TRBJ1-4; 7 nucleotides line up with TRBD1. Germline CDR1 MDHEN, CDR2 SYDVKM. CDR3 length: 12 residues. Trimming took 10 bases from V and 7 from J; bases not matched to a gene: 6. The CDR3 DNA reads TGTGCCAATATCACAGGGGTTGAAAAACTGTTTTTT. It encodes CANITGVEKLFF.

This sequence joins TRBV28 and TRBJ2-7, with TRBD1 matching over 7 bases. Germline loops: CDR1 MDHEN, CDR2 SYDVKM. This CDR3 contains 15 residues. With 5 bases clipped from V and 3 bases from J, the junction kept 10 bases outside the gene matches. Here the CDR3 reads CASSGHRGRNYEQYF. Here the CDR3 DNA reads TGTGCCAGCAGTGGGCACAGGGGACGAAACTACGAGCAGTACTTC.

This clone has a handful of counts. The rearrangement joins TRBV4-1 to TRBJ1-1; perhaps TRBD1 as D (5 bases). Trimming took 4 bases from V and 5 from J, leaving 14 bases between them. The CDR3 spans 14 residues. Germline lookup yields CDR1 MGHRA and CDR2 YSYEKL. The CDR3 protein is CASSPDGGGTEAFF. The CDR3 DNA reads TGCGCCAGCAGCCCCGACGGTGGGGGGACTGAAGCTTTCTTT.

This clone appeared a single time. V is TRBV2 and J is TRBJ2-2, with D hard to call. The germline CDR1 and CDR2 sequences are SNHLY and FYNNEI. The CDR3 length is 14 residues. The germline V and J ends were trimmed by 3 bases and 2 bases, with 7 bases remaining between them. This chain's CDR3 is CASSDLRNTGELFF. The CDR3 DNA is TGTGCCAGCAGTGACCTTAGAAACACCGGGGAGCTGTTTTTT.